These T cell receptor beta chains were read from a single sample in a study of molecular identifiers for immune sequencing clone quantification. Each CDR3 protein gets one entry after TCRdb re-called the PCR reads with MiXCR. The profile shows 490,000 or so distinct CDR3 sequences, over 20% of them singletons. Sequencing was done on a sample of naive CD8+ T cells from blood, with Jurkat cell RNA spiked in. These TCRs come from a human donor in good health. Some libraries in this study had Jurkat cell RNA spiked in. CDR3s include the opening cysteine and the closing phenylalanine or tryptophan. D genes are given only for firm matches. The size field is filled for only some rows; it gives once, few, many or a size class.

CDR3 protein	CDR3 DNA	V gene	clone size	J gene	D gene
CSADPLAEGTDTQYF	TGCAGTGCTGACCCCCTAGCGGAGGGCACAGATACGCAGTATTTT	TRBV20-1	NA	TRBJ2-3	TRBD2
CASSSGDKSTDTQYF	TGTGCCAGCAGTTCTGGAGACAAAAGCACAGATACGCAGTATTTT	TRBV12-3/TRBV12-4	NA	TRBJ2-3	NA
CAWSVLRGSEAFF	TGTGCCTGGAGTGTACTCAGGGGATCTGAAGCTTTCTTT	TRBV30	few	TRBJ1-1	NA
CASSQEGRQETQYF	TGTGCCAGCAGCCAAGAAGGCCGCCAAGAGACCCAGTACTTC	TRBV3-1	many	TRBJ2-5	NA
CSVVTSWYEQYF	TGCAGCGTTGTAACTAGTTGGTACGAGCAGTACTTC	TRBV29-1	NA	TRBJ2-7	NA
CASSTMTPSYEQYF	TGTGCCAGTAGTACCATGACACCTTCCTACGAGCAGTACTTC	TRBV19	NA	TRBJ2-7	NA
CASSQDVGHRGYEQYF	TGTGCCAGCAGCCAAGATGTCGGGCACAGGGGTTACGAGCAGTACTTC	TRBV3-1	NA	TRBJ2-7	TRBD1
CASSFSWEGEQYF	TGTGCCAGCAGCTTCTCATGGGAGGGTGAGCAGTACTTC	TRBV7-3	NA	TRBJ2-7	TRBD2
CASSLQGSVYEQYF	TGTGCCAGCAGCCTACAGGGGTCAGTCTACGAGCAGTACTTC	TRBV5-4	NA	TRBJ2-7	TRBD1
CSARDPNYSEETQYF	TGCAGTGCTAGAGATCCCAACTATAGTGAGGAGACCCAGTACTTC	TRBV20-1	few	TRBJ2-5	NA
CASSERGSPTDTQYF	TGTGCCAGTTCTGAGCGGGGCTCGCCCACAGATACGCAGTATTTT	TRBV6-2/TRBV6-3	few	TRBJ2-3	TRBD2